What follows are 9 T cell receptor beta chains derived from one specimen sequenced in a study of Graves' ophthalmopathy and Graves' hyperthyroidism. TCR beta CDR3 amplification used RNA transcripts. Amplification began with first-round RT-PCR using HTBI primers, then second-round multiplex PCR was performed. TCRdb re-called the multiplex PCR reads with MiXCR, one entry per CDR3 protein. The sample lists about 590,000 distinct CDR3 sequences, about 35% occurring once. The material sequenced was peripheral blood or thyroid tissue (not recorded which). These receptors all stem from an adult man with Graves' hyperthyroidism.

This chain connects TRBV2 to TRBJ1-1, with D uncertain. CDR3 length: 15 amino acids. CDR1 is SNHLY and CDR2 is FYNNEI in the germline V gene. V shed 3 bases and J shed 0 bases, with 11 bases lying between them. In nucleotides, the CDR3 is TGTGCCAGCAGTGAGGCAGGCCCTATGAACACTGAAGCTTTCTTT. Its translation: CASSEAGPMNTEAFF.

In this sample, this clonotype turned up a few times. The CDR3 DNA is TGTGCCAGCAGCCCATTACAGGGGAGGAACACTGAAGCTTTCTTT. Its translation is CASSPLQGRNTEAFF. This chain connects TRBV5-4 to TRBJ1-1, with TRBD1 identical over 7 bases. The V and J ends lost 4 bases and 1 base, in that order; junction bases with no gene match: 7. Germline CDR1 reads SGHNT; CDR2 reads YYREEE (reference sequence). There are 15 residues in the CDR3.

Written as DNA, the CDR3 is TGCAGTGCTAGAGAGGGGAGCGGGTGGGGAGAGACCCAGTACTTC. It yields the protein CSAREGSGWGETQYF. The chain carries TRBV20-1 and TRBJ2-5; possibly TRBD2 for D (6 bases). Trimming took 0 bases from V and 4 from J, leaving 15 bases between them. Germline V gives CDR1 DFQATT, CDR2 SNEGSKA (reference sequence). The CDR3 totals 15 residues.

This clonotype was recorded at least ten times. The chain employs TRBV5-1 and TRBJ1-2, with TRBD1 as a possible D gene (6 bases). With 0 bases removed from V and 8 bases from J, the gap between germline ends came to 14 bases. Germline-derived CDR1 and CDR2 are SGHRS and YFSETQ. The CDR3 is 14 residues long. The CDR3 bases are TGCGCCAGCAGCTTGGGGGGGGCCAAGGAGGGCTACACCTTC. It specifies CASSLGGAKEGYTF.

This clonotype has just one count. This chain uses TRBV11-1 with TRBJ2-6, with 7 positions matching TRBD1. The CDR3 totals 17 residues. Per germline, CDR1 SGHAT and CDR2 FQDESV (reference sequence). V lost 1 base, J lost 2 bases, and 5 bases stayed unmatched. CDR3 coding DNA: TGTGCCAGCAGCTTAGGAGACAGGGCCACTGGGGCCAACGTCCTGACTTTC. Translation gives CASSLGDRATGANVLTF.

This clonotype was detected many times. This chain links TRBV5-1 with TRBJ1-6, with 9 nucleotides matching TRBD1. The CDR3 contains 15 residues. Germline V gene data show CDR1 as SGHRS and CDR2 as YFSETQ. After removal of 3 bases from V and 8 bases from J, the junction contained 6 bases not matched to a gene. CDR3 DNA sequence: TGCGCCAGCAGCTCGCGGACAGGGGCGGATTCACCCCTCCACTTT. Protein: CASSSRTGADSPLHF.

This clonotype was counted many times. V is TRBV29-1 and J is TRBJ2-5, with D maybe TRBD1 (6 bases). CDR1 is SQVTM and CDR2 is ANQGSEA in the germline V gene. With 6 bases removed from V and 3 bases from J, the gap between germline ends came to 23 bases. The CDR3 has 16 amino acids. CDR3 amino acids: CSVGKFRDTREETQYF. The CDR3 DNA sequence: TGCAGCGTCGGCAAGTTCCGGGACACGCGGGAAGAGACCCAGTACTTC.

This clonotype has just a few counts. The V gene is TRBV12-3 or TRBV12-4, the J gene TRBJ1-2, with TRBD1 matching 7 bases. The CDR3 extends over 15 amino acids. V lost 5 bases and J lost 3; bases outside the gene matches: 9. The chain's CDR3 is CASSPSTGLDYGYTF. The CDR3 coding sequence is TGTGCCAGCAGTCCCTCGACAGGGTTGGACTATGGCTACACCTTC.

In regard to this clonotype: A junction end diverges from the germline sequence, so it may reflect a read error. The chain carries TRBV20-1 and TRBJ1-5; D is perhaps TRBD1 (5 bases). The CDR3 is 14 amino acids. Germline CDR1 reads DFQATT; CDR2 reads SNEGSKA (reference sequence). As DNA, the CDR3 is TGCAGTGCTTCGAACAGGACTAGCAATCAGCTCCAGCATTTT. Its protein product is CSASNRTSNQLQHF.